The 4 T cell receptor beta chains in this list originate from one sample, sequenced in a study of blood T cell repertoires in COVID-19. Produced via immunoSEQ multiplex PCR; TCRdb's table is partial and in-frame only. This sample has under 250,000 clones; more than 75% occur once, and the top ten carry more than 1.5%. The sample consisted of PBMCs or T cells enriched from blood (not recorded which). These receptor sequences come from a man in his forties who had recovered from COVID-19.

This clone has only one observation. The chain carries TRBV18 and TRBJ1-2, with D hard to call. CDR3 length: 14 residues. Trimming cost V 1 base and J 3 bases, with 9 bases left between them. CDR1 KGHSH and CDR2 LQKENI come from the germline V gene. The CDR3 loop is CASSPRREDYGYTF. In DNA, the CDR3 is TGTGCCAGCTCACCACGGAGGGAGGACTATGGCTACACCTTC.

This chain uses TRBV7-2 with TRBJ1-6, with D possibly TRBD1 on 6 matching bases. V lost 3 bases to trimming and J lost 3 bases, with 9 bases between them. Germline-derived CDR1 and CDR2 are SGHTA and FQGNSA. This CDR3 has 15 amino acids. The CDR3: CASSFKDSYNSPLHF. DNA of the CDR3: TGTGCCAGCAGCTTTAAGGACAGCTATAATTCACCCCTCCACTTT.

This clone came up a few times. J is TRBJ1-2 and V is TRBV27; D is possibly TRBD1 (6 bases). This CDR3 contains 13 residues. V shed 6 bases and J shed 5 bases, with 13 bases lying between them. The germline gives CDR1 MNHEY, CDR2 SMNVEV (reference sequence). The CDR3 protein is CASSVTGQYGYTF. DNA of the CDR3: TGTGCCAGCAGCGTCACTGGACAGTATGGCTACACCTTC.

This clone is a singleton in its sample. The CDR3 sequence: CASSLLGGGSTDTQYF. For the CDR3, the DNA is TGTGCCAGCAGTTTACTTGGCGGGGGGAGCACAGATACGCAGTATTTT. This chain uses TRBV28 with TRBJ2-3; TRBD2 agrees at 8 bases. In germline, CDR1 is MDHEN, CDR2 SYDVKM. There are 16 residues in the CDR3. V lost 2 bases to trimming and J lost 0 bases; unmatched junction nucleotides: 4.